This T cell receptor (beta chain) appears in the sequencing data of a study of cytomegalovirus exposure and HLA in healthy donors. The study, taken as a whole, reports: According to a subsequent analysis, TCR clusters identified in the first cohort showed a tendency to co-occur across the roughly 110 validation repertoires. The classifier, whose performance was assessed in both the original and validation cohorts, reportedly diagnosed cytomegalovirus status with high specificity and sensitivity. Researchers reported that a few CMV-associated chains were confirmed in vitro as CMV antigen-specific. The study listed approximately 160 cytomegalovirus-associated TCR beta chains.

In the case of this clone: Its antigen is not identified.

Assay: immunoSEQ multiplex PCR; the TCRdb copy retains only in-frame clones and omits some. Of under 150,000 clones detected, 85% to 90% appear once; the ten largest clones hold 2.9%. There are 16 residues in the CDR3. Germline loops: CDR1 LNHDA, CDR2 SQIVND (reference sequence). The V gene end was trimmed by 1 base and the J gene end by 2 bases; junction bases not matched to a gene: 3. The rearrangement joins TRBV19 to TRBJ2-1; 9 positions agree with TRBD2. This clonotype originated in a man younger than 35 in good health and CMV-seronegative. Material for sequencing was PBMCs. This CDR3 reads CASSIGPSGTYNEQFF. CDR3 in DNA: TGTGCCAGTAGTATAGGCCCTAGCGGGACCTACAATGAGCAGTTCTTC.